This is a list of T cell receptor beta chains from one sample in a study of blood T cell repertoires in COVID-19. TCRdb's copy holds only in-frame clones and misses some; the assay was immunoSEQ multiplex PCR. This sample has under 300,000 clones, with about 88% found just once. The sequencing sample was made of PBMCs or T cells enriched from blood (not recorded which). These TCRs come from a woman aged 45-60 years who had been exposed to COVID-19. CDR3s include the opening cysteine and the closing phenylalanine or tryptophan. The D gene is left open where the match is weak.

J gene: TRBJ1-2
D gene: -
V gene: TRBV10-2
CDR3 length: 14
CDR3 protein: CASSGGQANYGYTF

J gene: TRBJ1-1
D gene: -
V gene: TRBV10-3
CDR3 length: 12
CDR3 protein: CAISDGVGPAFF

J gene: TRBJ1-5
D gene: -
V gene: TRBV10-2
CDR3 length: 13
CDR3 protein: CASSENTNQPQHF

J gene: TRBJ1-2
D gene: TRBD1
V gene: TRBV15
CDR3 length: 16
CDR3 protein: CATSRGPDRGGYGYTF

J gene: TRBJ2-1
D gene: TRBD2
V gene: TRBV9
CDR3 length: 16
CDR3 protein: CASSVVSGGNYNEQFF

J gene: TRBJ2-7
D gene: -
V gene: TRBV12-3/TRBV12-4
CDR3 length: 11
CDR3 protein: CASSFAYEQYF

J gene: TRBJ1-1
D gene: -
V gene: TRBV7-9
CDR3 length: 15
CDR3 protein: CASTLGVGGNNRAFF

J gene: TRBJ1-2
D gene: TRBD1
V gene: TRBV19
CDR3 length: 14
CDR3 protein: CASSIHRGDYGYTF

J gene: TRBJ2-1
D gene: TRBD1
V gene: TRBV6-5
CDR3 length: 15
CDR3 protein: CASSRDRGNRDEQFF

J gene: TRBJ2-2
D gene: TRBD1
V gene: TRBV5-4
CDR3 length: 16
CDR3 protein: CASSPDRGSGTGELFF

J gene: TRBJ1-5
D gene: TRBD1
V gene: TRBV19
CDR3 length: 15
CDR3 protein: CASSIGTGGNQPQHF

J gene: TRBJ2-2
D gene: -
V gene: TRBV6-5
CDR3 length: 15
CDR3 protein: CASSYSGRPTGELFF

J gene: TRBJ1-1
D gene: -
V gene: TRBV5-4
CDR3 length: 13
CDR3 protein: CASSLQGVTEAFF